What follows describes a single TCR beta chain. These data originate in a study of CD8 T cells in Susac syndrome. The sequenced target, TCR beta, came from blood CD8+ and CD4+ T cells. The CDR3 has 14 residues. From germline, CDR1 is KGHDR and CDR2 SFDVKD. V dropped 5 bases and J dropped 5; count of bases not matched to a gene: 2. Random hexamers were used to reverse transcribe 0.5 to 1 ug of RNA. TCR beta CDR3 was amplified by immunoSEQ covering 54 Vbeta and 13 Jbeta. TCRdb re-analysed the immunoSEQ multiplex PCR reads in MiXCR, keeping a single row per CDR3 protein. The table lists about 120,000 distinct CDR3 sequences, 85% to 95% of them singletons.

The chain employs TRBV24-1 and TRBJ2-2; 9 nucleotides line up with TRBD1. Material for sequencing was CD8+ T cells from PBMCs. This receptor was obtained from a human donor in good health. Written as DNA, the CDR3 is TGTGCCACCAGTGGGACAGGGGTTACCGGGGAGCTGTTTTTT. Translated, it gives CATSGTGVTGELFF.